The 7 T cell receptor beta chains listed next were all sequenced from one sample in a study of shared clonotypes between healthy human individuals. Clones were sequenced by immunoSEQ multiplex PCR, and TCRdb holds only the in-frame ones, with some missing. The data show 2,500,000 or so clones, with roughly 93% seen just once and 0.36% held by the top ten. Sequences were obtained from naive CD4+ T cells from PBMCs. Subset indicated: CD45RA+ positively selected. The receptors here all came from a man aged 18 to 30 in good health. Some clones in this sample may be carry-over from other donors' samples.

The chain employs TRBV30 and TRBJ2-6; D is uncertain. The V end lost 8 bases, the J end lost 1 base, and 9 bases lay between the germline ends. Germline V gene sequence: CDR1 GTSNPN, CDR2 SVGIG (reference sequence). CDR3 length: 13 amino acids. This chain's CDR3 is CAQRASGANVLTF. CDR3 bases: TGTGCCCAAAGGGCGTCTGGGGCCAACGTCCTGACTTTC.

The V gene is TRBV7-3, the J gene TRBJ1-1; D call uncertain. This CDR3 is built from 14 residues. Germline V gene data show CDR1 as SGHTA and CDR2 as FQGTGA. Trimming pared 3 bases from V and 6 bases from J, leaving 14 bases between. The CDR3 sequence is CASSFSPGSAEAFF. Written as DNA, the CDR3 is TGTGCCAGCAGCTTCAGTCCGGGATCGGCTGAAGCTTTCTTT.

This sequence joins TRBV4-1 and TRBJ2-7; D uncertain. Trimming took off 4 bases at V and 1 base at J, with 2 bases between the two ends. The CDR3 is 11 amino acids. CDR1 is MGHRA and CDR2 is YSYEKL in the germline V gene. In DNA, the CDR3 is TGCGCCAGCAGCCGGTCCTACGAGCAGTACTTC. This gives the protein CASSRSYEQYF.

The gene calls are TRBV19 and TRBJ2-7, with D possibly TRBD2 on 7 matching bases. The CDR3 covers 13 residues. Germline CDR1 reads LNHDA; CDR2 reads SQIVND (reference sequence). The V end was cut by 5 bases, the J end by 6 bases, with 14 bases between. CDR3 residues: CASSSGGPSEQYF. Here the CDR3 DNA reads TGTGCCAGTAGTTCCGGGGGGCCCAGCGAGCAGTACTTC.

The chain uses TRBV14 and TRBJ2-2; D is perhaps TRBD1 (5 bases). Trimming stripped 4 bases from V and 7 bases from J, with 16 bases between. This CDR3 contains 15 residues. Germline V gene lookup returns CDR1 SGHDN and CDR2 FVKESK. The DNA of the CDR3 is TGTGCCAGCAGCCCCTCCAGGGTATCAAGCGGGGAGCTGTTTTTT. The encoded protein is CASSPSRVSSGELFF.

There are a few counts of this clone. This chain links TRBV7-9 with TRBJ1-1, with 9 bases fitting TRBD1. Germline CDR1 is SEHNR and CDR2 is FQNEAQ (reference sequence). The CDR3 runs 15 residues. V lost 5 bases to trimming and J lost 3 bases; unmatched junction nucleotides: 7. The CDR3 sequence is CASSPPNRGHTEAFF. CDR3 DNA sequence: TGTGCCAGCAGCCCACCGAACAGGGGGCACACTGAAGCTTTCTTT.

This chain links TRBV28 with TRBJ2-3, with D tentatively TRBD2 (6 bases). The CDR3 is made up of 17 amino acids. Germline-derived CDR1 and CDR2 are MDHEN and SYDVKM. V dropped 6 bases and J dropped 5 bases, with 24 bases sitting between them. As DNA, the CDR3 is TGTGCCAGCAGCTTCTCATTCGAAGGGAGGAGGGAAGATACGCAGTATTTT. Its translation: CASSFSFEGRREDTQYF.